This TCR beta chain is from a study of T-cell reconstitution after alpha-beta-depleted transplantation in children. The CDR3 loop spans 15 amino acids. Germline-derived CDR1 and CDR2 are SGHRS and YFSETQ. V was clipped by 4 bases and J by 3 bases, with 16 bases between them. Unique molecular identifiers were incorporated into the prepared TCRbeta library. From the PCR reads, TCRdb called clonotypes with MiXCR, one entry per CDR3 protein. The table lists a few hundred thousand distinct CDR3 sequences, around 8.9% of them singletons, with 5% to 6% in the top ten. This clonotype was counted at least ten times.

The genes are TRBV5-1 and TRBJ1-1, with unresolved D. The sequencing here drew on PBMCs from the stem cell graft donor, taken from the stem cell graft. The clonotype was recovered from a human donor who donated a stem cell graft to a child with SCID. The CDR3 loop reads CASSLGSSGYTEAFF. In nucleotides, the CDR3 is TGCGCCAGCAGCCTGGGATCCTCGGGGTACACTGAAGCTTTCTTT.